This TCR beta chain was obtained from a study of shared clonotypes between healthy human individuals. Deep was the level at which the assay was run. The repertoire was sequenced with immunoSEQ multiplex PCR; TCRdb's copy has only in-frame clones and lacks some. This sample has about 1.9 million clones; 80% to 95% occur once, and the top ten carry 1.5% to 2%. Germline lookup yields CDR1 SNHLY and CDR2 FYNNEI. With 1 base removed from V and 3 bases from J, the gap between germline ends came to 10 bases. This CDR3 is built from 14 residues. CD45RO-negative, CCR7-selected cells formed the naive CD8 fraction, which excluded terminally differentiated effector memory CD45RA+ cells.

The chain employs TRBV2 and TRBJ2-7; D gene uncertain. The sequencing sample was made of naive CD8+ T cells from PBMCs. The clonotype was recovered from a man aged 18 to 30 in good health. Some clones in this sample may be carry-over from other donors' samples. In nucleotides, the CDR3 is TGTGCCAGCAGTGAAGGCGCCCGCGGCTACGAGCAGTACTTC. It specifies CASSEGARGYEQYF.